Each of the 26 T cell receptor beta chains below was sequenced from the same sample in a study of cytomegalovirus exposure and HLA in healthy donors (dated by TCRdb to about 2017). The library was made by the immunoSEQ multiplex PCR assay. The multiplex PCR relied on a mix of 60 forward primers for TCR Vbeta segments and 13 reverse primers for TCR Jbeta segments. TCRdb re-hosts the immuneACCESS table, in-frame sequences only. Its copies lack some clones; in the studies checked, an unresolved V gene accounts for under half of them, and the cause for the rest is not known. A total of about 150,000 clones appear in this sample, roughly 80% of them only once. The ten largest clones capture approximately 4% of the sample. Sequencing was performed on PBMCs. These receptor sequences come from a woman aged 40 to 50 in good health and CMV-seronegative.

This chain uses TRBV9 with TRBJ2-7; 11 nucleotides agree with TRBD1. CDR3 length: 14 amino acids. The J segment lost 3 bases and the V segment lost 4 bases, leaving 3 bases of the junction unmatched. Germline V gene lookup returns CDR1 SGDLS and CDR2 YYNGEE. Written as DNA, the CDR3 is TGTGCCAGCAGCTCAGGGACAGGGGGCTACGAGCAGTACTTC. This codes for CASSSGTGGYEQYF.

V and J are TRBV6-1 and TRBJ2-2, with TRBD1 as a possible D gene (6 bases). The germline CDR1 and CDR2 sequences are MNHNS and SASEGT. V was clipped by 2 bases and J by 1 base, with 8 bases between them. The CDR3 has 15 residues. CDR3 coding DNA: TGTGCCAGCAGTGAACAGGGGCGGAACACCGGGGAGCTGTTTTTT. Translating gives CASSEQGRNTGELFF.

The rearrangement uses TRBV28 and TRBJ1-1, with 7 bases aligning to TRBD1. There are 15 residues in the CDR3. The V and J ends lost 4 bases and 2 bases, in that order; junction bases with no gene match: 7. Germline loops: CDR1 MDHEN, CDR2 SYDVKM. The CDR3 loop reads CASSSSGTENTEAFF. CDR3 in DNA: TGTGCCAGCAGTTCATCCGGGACAGAAAACACTGAAGCTTTCTTT.

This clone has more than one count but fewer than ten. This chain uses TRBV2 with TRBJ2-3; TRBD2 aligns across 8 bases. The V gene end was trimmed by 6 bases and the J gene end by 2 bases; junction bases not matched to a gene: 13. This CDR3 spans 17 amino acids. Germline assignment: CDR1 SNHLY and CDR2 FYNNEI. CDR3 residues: CASSTPPGGGPTDTQYF. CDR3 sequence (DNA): TGTGCCAGCAGCACACCTCCCGGCGGGGGGCCCACAGATACGCAGTATTTT.

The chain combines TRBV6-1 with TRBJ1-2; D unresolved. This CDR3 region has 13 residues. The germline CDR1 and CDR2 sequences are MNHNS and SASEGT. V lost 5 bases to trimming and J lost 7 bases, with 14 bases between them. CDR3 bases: TGTGCCAGCAGTCATTTGCGAGCCTCTGGCTACACCTTC. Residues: CASSHLRASGYTF.

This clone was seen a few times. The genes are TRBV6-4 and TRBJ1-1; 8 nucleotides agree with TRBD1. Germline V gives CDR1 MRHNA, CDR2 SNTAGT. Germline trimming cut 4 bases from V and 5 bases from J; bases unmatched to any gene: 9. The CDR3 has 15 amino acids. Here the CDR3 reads CASSALGQAGTEAFF. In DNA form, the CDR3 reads TGTGCCAGCAGTGCGTTGGGACAGGCGGGAACTGAAGCTTTCTTT.

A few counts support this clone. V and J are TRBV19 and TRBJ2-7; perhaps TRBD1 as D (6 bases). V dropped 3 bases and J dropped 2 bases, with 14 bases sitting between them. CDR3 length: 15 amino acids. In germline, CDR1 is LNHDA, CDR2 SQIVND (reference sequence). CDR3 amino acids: CASSMGRQEPYEQYF. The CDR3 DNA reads TGTGCCAGTAGTATGGGAAGACAGGAACCCTACGAGCAGTACTTC.

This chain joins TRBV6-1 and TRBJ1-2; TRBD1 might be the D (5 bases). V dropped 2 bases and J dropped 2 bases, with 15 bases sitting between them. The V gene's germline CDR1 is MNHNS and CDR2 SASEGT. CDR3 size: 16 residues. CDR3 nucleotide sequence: TGTGCCAGCAGTGAACAGACAGTCGTCCTCAACTATGGCTACACCTTC. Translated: CASSEQTVVLNYGYTF.

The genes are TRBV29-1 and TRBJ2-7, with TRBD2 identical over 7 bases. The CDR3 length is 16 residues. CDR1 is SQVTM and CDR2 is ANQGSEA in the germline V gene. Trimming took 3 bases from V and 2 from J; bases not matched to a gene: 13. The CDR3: CSVDLRGGLSPYEQYF. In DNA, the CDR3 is TGCAGCGTTGACCTGCGCGGGGGTCTATCCCCCTACGAGCAGTACTTC.

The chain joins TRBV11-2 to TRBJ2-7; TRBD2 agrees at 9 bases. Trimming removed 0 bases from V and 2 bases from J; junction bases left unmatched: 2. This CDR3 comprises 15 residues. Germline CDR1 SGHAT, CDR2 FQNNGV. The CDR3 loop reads CASSLEPSGAYEQYF. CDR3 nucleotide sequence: TGTGCCAGCAGCTTAGAACCTAGCGGGGCCTACGAGCAGTACTTC.

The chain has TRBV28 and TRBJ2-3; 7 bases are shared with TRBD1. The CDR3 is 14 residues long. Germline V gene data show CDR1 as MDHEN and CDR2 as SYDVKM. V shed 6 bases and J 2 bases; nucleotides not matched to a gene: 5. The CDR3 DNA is TGTGCCAGCAGCTTGGACAGGAACACAGATACGCAGTATTTT. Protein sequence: CASSLDRNTDTQYF. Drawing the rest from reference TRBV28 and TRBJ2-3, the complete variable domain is DVKVTQSSRYLVKRTGEKVFLECVQDMDHENMFWYRQDPGLGLRLIYFSYDVKMKEKGDIPEGYSVSREKKERFSLILESASTNQTSMYLCASSLDRNTDTQYFGPGTRLTVL.

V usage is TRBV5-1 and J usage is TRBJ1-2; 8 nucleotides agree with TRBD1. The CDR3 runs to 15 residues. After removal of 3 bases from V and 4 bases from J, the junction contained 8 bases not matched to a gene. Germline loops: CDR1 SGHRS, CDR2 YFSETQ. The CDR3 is CASSSGQGVGYGYTF. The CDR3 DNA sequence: TGCGCCAGCAGCTCCGGACAGGGAGTAGGCTATGGCTACACCTTC.

The CDR3 protein is CASSQGPGPGNTIYF. The CDR3 nucleotides are TGCGCCAGCAGCCAAGGTCCAGGGCCTGGAAACACCATATATTTT. The chain couples TRBV4-1 to TRBJ1-3; maybe TRBD1 (5 bases). This CDR3 region has 15 residues. V gave up 1 base and J gave up 2 bases, with 9 bases separating them. Looked up from germline, CDR1 is MGHRA and CDR2 is YSYEKL.

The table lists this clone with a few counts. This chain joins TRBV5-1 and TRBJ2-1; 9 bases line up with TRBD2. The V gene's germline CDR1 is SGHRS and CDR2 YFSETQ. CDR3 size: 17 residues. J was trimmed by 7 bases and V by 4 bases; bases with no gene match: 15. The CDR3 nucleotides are TGCGCCAGCAGCCTGGTAGGGGGCGGGAGGGCCAGGAATGAGCAGTTCTTC. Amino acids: CASSLVGGGRARNEQFF. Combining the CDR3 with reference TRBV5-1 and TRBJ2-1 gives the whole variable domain KAGVTQTPRYLIKTRGQQVTLSCSPISGHRSVSWYQQTPGQGLQFLFEYFSETQRNKGNFPGRFSGRQFSNSRSEMNVSTLELGDSALYLCASSLVGGGRARNEQFFGPGTRLTVL.

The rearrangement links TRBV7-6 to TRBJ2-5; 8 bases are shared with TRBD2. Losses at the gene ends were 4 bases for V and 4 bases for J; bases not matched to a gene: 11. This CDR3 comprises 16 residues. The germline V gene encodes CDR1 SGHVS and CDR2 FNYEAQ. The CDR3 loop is CASSSRDTGGRETQYF. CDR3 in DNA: TGTGCCAGCAGCTCGCGGGACACGGGGGGGCGAGAGACCCAGTACTTC.

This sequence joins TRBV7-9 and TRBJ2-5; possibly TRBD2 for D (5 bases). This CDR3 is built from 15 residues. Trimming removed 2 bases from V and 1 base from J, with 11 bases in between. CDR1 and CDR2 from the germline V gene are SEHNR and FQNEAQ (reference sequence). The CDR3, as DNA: TGTGCCAGCAGCTTAACGTCTCGGGGCCAAGAGACCCAGTACTTC. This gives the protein CASSLTSRGQETQYF.

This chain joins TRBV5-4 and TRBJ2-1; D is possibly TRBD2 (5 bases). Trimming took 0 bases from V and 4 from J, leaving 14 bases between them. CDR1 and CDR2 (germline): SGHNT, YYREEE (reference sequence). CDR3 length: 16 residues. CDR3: CASSLGPLGDYNEQFF. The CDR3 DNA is TGTGCCAGCAGCTTGGGACCCCTCGGGGATTACAATGAGCAGTTCTTC.

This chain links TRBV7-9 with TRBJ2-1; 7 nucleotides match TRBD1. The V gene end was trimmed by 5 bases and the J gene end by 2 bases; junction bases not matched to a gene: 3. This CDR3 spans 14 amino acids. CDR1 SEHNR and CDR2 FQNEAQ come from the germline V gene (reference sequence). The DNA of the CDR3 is TGTGCCAGCAGCCCCGGGACAGCCTACAATGAGCAGTTCTTC. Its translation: CASSPGTAYNEQFF.

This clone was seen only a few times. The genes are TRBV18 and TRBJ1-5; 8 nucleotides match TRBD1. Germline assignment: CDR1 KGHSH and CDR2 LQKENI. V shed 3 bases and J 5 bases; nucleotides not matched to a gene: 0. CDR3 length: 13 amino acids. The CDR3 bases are TGTGCCAGCTCACCGGACAGGGATCAGCCCCAGCATTTT. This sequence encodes CASSPDRDQPQHF.

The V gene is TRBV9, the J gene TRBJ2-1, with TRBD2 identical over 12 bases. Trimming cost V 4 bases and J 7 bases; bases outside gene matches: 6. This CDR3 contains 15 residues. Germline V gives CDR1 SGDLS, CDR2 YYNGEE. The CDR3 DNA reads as TGTGCCAGCAGCCCCCGACTAGCGGGAGCGAATGAGCAGTTCTTC. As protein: CASSPRLAGANEQFF.

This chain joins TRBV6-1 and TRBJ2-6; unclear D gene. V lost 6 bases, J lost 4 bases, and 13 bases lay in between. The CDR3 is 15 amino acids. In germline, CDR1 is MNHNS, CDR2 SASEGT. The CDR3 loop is CASSPVLSGANVLTF. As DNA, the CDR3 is TGTGCCAGCAGCCCTGTACTATCCGGGGCCAACGTCCTGACTTTC.

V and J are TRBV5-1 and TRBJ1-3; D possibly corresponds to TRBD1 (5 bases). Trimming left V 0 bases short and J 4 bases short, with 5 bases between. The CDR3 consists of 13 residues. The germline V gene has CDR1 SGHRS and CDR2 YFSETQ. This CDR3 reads CASSLGQGNTIYF. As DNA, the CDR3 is TGCGCCAGCAGCTTGGGACAGGGAAACACCATATATTTT.

The CDR3 loop reads CASSERLAGDNEQFF. As DNA, the CDR3 is TGTGCCAGCAGTGAGCGACTAGCGGGAGATAATGAGCAGTTCTTC. This rearrangement joins TRBV6-4 to TRBJ2-1; TRBD2 matches at 12 bases. V dropped 3 bases and J dropped 7; count of bases not matched to a gene: 4. The CDR3 length is 15 residues. CDR1 and CDR2 from the germline V gene are MRHNA and SNTAGT.

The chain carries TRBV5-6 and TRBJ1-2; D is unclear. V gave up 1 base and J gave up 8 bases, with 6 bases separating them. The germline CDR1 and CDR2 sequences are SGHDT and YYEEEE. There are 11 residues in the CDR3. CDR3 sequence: CASSLNRGYTF. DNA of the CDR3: TGTGCCAGCAGCTTGAACCGGGGCTACACCTTC. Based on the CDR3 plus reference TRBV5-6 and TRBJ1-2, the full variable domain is DAGVTQSPTHLIKTRGQQVTLRCSPKSGHDTVSWYQQALGQGPQFIFQYYEEEERQRGNFPDRFSGHQFPNYSSELNVNALLLGDSALYLCASSLNRGYTFGSGTRLTVV.

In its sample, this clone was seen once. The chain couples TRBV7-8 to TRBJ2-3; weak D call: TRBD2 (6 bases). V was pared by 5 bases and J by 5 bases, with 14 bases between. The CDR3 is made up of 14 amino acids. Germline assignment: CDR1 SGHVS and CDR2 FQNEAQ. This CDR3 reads CASSTTSLGDTQYF. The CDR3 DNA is TGTGCCAGCAGCACCACTAGCCTGGGAGATACGCAGTATTTT.

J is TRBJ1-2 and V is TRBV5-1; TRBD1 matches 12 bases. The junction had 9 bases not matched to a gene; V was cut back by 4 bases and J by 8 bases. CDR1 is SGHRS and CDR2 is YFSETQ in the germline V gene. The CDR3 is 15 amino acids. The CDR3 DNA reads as TGCGCCAGCAGCGGGCCGGGACAGGGGGCAGGGGGCTACACCTTC. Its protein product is CASSGPGQGAGGYTF. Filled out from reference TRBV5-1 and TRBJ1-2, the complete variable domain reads KAGVTQTPRYLIKTRGQQVTLSCSPISGHRSVSWYQQTPGQGLQFLFEYFSETQRNKGNFPGRFSGRQFSNSRSEMNVSTLELGDSALYLCASSGPGQGAGGYTFGSGTRLTVV.